This is a list of T cell receptor beta chains from one sample in a study of Graves' ophthalmopathy and Graves' hyperthyroidism. MiXCR, applied by TCRdb to the multiplex PCR reads, yields one record per CDR3 protein. The sample has around 1.1 million distinct CDR3 sequences, 35% to 45% seen once. Sequenced material: peripheral blood or thyroid tissue (not recorded which). The receptors here all came from an adult man with Graves' hyperthyroidism. Each CDR3 is given with its conserved first and last residue. D genes are given only for firm matches. Not all rows give a size; the values are once, few, many and, for expanded clones, a class.

few	TRBV6-5	TRBJ2-5	-	TGTGCCAGCACCTCGCTAGTGGGGGCTCAAGAGACCCAGTACTTC	CASTSLVGAQETQYF
few	TRBV7-8	TRBJ2-5	TRBD1	TGTGCCAGCAGCCCGGGACAGGGGACCCAGTACTTC	CASSPGQGTQYF
many	TRBV7-9	TRBJ1-2	-	TGTGCCAGCAGAGAGGACAGTAACTATGGCTACACCTTC	CASREDSNYGYTF
-	TRBV25-1	TRBJ1-1	-	-	CASSIYLCSVAGELEAFF
-	TRBV7-2	TRBJ2-7	-	TGTGCCAGCAGCTTACACAGGGGGAGGGGGCTCCTCTACGAGCAGTACTTC	CASSLHRGRGLLYEQYF
few	TRBV6-5	TRBJ2-7	TRBD1	TGTGCCAGCAAAGGGACAGGAAGCTCCTACGAGCAGTACTTC	CASKGTGSSYEQYF
many	TRBV29-1	TRBJ2-2	-	TGCAGCGTTGAAGTGGGGGGATCCGGGGAGCTGTTTTTT	CSVEVGGSGELFF
-	TRBV19	TRBJ1-4	-	TGTGCCAGTAGGGGCCAACAGGACTTAAATGAAAAACTGTTTTTT	CASRGQQDLNEKLFF
-	TRBV11-2	TRBJ1-2	-	TGTGCCAGCAGCCCGCTTTTTGGAGGCTATGGCTACACCTTC	CASSPLFGGYGYTF
many	TRBV7-2	TRBJ2-5	TRBD2	TGTGCCAGCAGCTCAACGGGACTAGCTTCGGAGACCCAGTACTTC	CASSSTGLASETQYF
-	TRBV7-3	TRBJ2-2	-	TGTGCCAGCAGTCCTCCCCTTGGGGGCTTTCGGTCCGGGGAGCTGTTTTTT	CASSPPLGGFRSGELFF
many	TRBV6-6	TRBJ1-1	TRBD1	TGTGCCAGCAGTTACGCTCCGGGGACAGGGGTGGCTGAAGCTTTCTTT	CASSYAPGTGVAEAFF
many	TRBV2	TRBJ1-1	-	TGTGCCAGCAGTGAAGACCTGAACACTGAAGCTTTCTTT	CASSEDLNTEAFF
few	TRBV6-5	TRBJ1-1	TRBD1	TGTGCCAGCAGTGTTCCCGGGACAGGGTTGACCACTGAAGCTTTCTTT	CASSVPGTGLTTEAFF
many	TRBV24-1	TRBJ2-5	-	TGTGCCACCAGCGTTACCTCGGTAGGGGGGGCCCGCCGGGAGACCCAGTACTTC	CATSVTSVGGARRETQYF
many	TRBV12-3/TRBV12-4	TRBJ2-5	-	TGTGCCAGCAGTTTACCTCGACAGCTTCGGGAGACCCAGTACTTC	CASSLPRQLRETQYF
-	TRBV4-3	TRBJ2-7	-	TGCGCCAGCAGCCAAGCTCCCCGGGGTGGCTACGAGCAGTACTTC	CASSQAPRGGYEQYF
-	TRBV10-2	TRBJ1-1	-	TGCGCCAGCAGTGAGTTAAGGCCTGGCCTAAACACTGAAGCTTTCTTT	CASSELRPGLNTEAFF
-	TRBV7-9	TRBJ2-7	-	TGTGCCAGCAGCTCCGGCCATCGGGGGCGCTACGAGCAGTACTTC	CASSSGHRGRYEQYF